Presented here are 30 T cell receptor beta chains from one specimen sequenced in a study of T cell repertoires in cytomegalovirus infection. TCRdb reprocessed the reads via MiXCR and lists one record per CDR3 protein. The repertoire includes about 140,000 distinct CDR3 sequences, 5.5% to 8% of them detected once, and roughly 18% sits in the top ten. The sequenced material came from PBMCs. The receptors were gathered from a human donor in good health (CMV status not recorded). Some clones in this sample may be carry-over from other donors' samples.

The chain combines TRBV18 with TRBJ1-6, with 10 bases lining up with TRBD1. Germline-derived CDR1 and CDR2 are KGHSH and LQKENI. After removal of 6 bases from V and 6 bases from J, the junction contained 11 bases not matched to a gene. This CDR3 comprises 17 residues. The CDR3 DNA reads as TGTGCCAGCTCCCCCACGGGACAGGGGAGCATTAATTCACCCCTCCACTTT. It yields the protein CASSPTGQGSINSPLHF.

This clonotype was detected only a few times. The chain uses TRBV5-1 and TRBJ1-6; tentative D call: TRBD1 (5 bases). The germline V and J ends were trimmed by 4 bases and 5 bases, with 13 bases remaining between them. The CDR3 has 15 residues. Germline CDR1 is SGHRS and CDR2 is YFSETQ. The CDR3 nucleotides are TGCGCCAGCAGCCCCGGGACCGGCAATAATTCACCCCTCCACTTT. Its protein product is CASSPGTGNNSPLHF. Looking up the rest from reference TRBV5-1 and TRBJ1-6 gives the full variable domain: KAGVTQTPRYLIKTRGQQVTLSCSPISGHRSVSWYQQTPGQGLQFLFEYFSETQRNKGNFPGRFSGRQFSNSRSEMNVSTLELGDSALYLCASSPGTGNNSPLHFGNGTRLTVT.

The table lists this clonotype with many counts. The chain links TRBV11-1 to TRBJ2-5; no clear D gene. Trimming took 1 base from V and 1 from J, leaving 7 bases between them. The CDR3 contains 14 residues. Germline V CDR1 and CDR2: SGHAT, FQDESV (reference sequence). CDR3 in DNA: TGTGCCAGCAGCTTAGAACAGCCCCAAGAGACCCAGTACTTC. Translation gives CASSLEQPQETQYF.

In this sample, this clonotype turned up a few times. J is TRBJ1-2 and V is TRBV12-3 or TRBV12-4; no definite D call. This CDR3 contains 13 residues. The V gene lost 3 bases and the J gene lost 6 bases, with 11 bases spanning the gap. The CDR3 sequence: CASSFHGFDGYTF. CDR3 DNA sequence: TGTGCCAGCAGTTTTCATGGTTTTGATGGCTACACCTTC.

This clonotype was counted at least ten times. The gene calls are TRBV7-6 and TRBJ1-1, with D unresolved. The V gene's germline CDR1 is SGHVS and CDR2 FNYEAQ. The CDR3 extends over 11 amino acids. V gave up 3 bases and J gave up 5 bases, with 4 bases separating them. CDR3 residues: CASSFGTEAFF. For the CDR3, the DNA is TGTGCCAGCAGCTTCGGTACTGAAGCTTTCTTT.

In this sample, this clonotype turned up many times. The chain couples TRBV7-3 to TRBJ2-3; 8 bases agree with TRBD2. The length of the CDR3 is 13 residues. V shed 5 bases, J shed 6 bases, and the junction held 4 bases outside the gene matches. From germline, CDR1 is SGHTA and CDR2 FQGTGA. The CDR3 DNA follows: TGTGCCAGCAGCCCGGGGGGGCGCGATACGCAGTATTTT. It encodes CASSPGGRDTQYF.

This clonotype was seen at least ten times. The chain employs TRBV7-2 and TRBJ1-2; D possibly corresponds to TRBD1 (5 bases). Deletions cut 6 bases from V and 6 bases from J, with 26 bases between. The CDR3 spans 17 residues. Per germline, CDR1 SGHTA and CDR2 FQGNSA. CDR3 loop: CASSRRVQQGGWNGYTF. Here the CDR3 DNA reads TGTGCCAGCAGTAGAAGGGTGCAGCAGGGTGGATGGAATGGCTACACCTTC. The entire variable domain, with the rest obtained from reference TRBV7-2 and TRBJ1-2, is as follows: GAGVSQSPSNKVTEKGKDVELRCDPISGHTALYWYRQSLGQGLEFLIYFQGNSAPDKSGLPSDRFSAERTGGSVSTLTIQRTQQEDSAVYLCASSRRVQQGGWNGYTFGSGTRLTVV.

This clonotype was recorded at least ten times. The rearrangement links TRBV6-6 to TRBJ2-3; 7 nucleotides line up with TRBD2. Trimming took 0 bases from V and 3 from J; bases not matched to a gene: 12. Germline-derived CDR1 and CDR2 are MNHNY and SVGAGI (reference sequence). This CDR3 region has 18 residues. The CDR3 reads CASSYSSVRPGGTDTQYF. In DNA, the CDR3 is TGTGCCAGCAGTTACTCGAGTGTCCGACCGGGAGGAACAGATACGCAGTATTTT.

This clonotype was found many times. The CDR3 bases are TGTGCCACCAGTGATCTCCCGGGAAGCCTGACAGATACGCAGTATTTT. It specifies CATSDLPGSLTDTQYF. The V gene is TRBV24-1, the J gene TRBJ2-3; weak D call: TRBD2 (5 bases). This CDR3 is 16 amino acids long. Looked up from germline, CDR1 is KGHDR and CDR2 is SFDVKD. Trimming shortened V by 3 bases and J by 3 bases, and 15 bases separated the two germline ends.

This clonotype was recorded many times. The V and J genes are TRBV6-5 and TRBJ1-1, with 7 bases lining up with TRBD1. Germline-derived CDR1 and CDR2 are MNHEY and SVGAGI. V dropped 1 base and J dropped 3; count of bases not matched to a gene: 8. The CDR3 length is 16 residues. In DNA form, the CDR3 reads TGTGCCAGCAGTTACTTATCCCTACAGGGGCACACTGAAGCTTTCTTT. Translating it yields CASSYLSLQGHTEAFF.

The chain couples TRBV3-1 to TRBJ2-1, with 12 nucleotides matching TRBD2. Germline trimming cut 1 base from V and 9 bases from J; bases unmatched to any gene: 4. CDR3 size: 15 residues. CDR1 and CDR2 (germline): LGHDT, YNNKEL (reference sequence). DNA of the CDR3: TGTGCCAGCAGCCAAGTGTCTAGCGGGGGGGTTGAGCAGTTCTTC. Protein sequence: CASSQVSSGGVEQFF.

This clonotype appeared a few times. The V and J genes are TRBV5-1 and TRBJ1-2; 7 nucleotides match TRBD1. Germline assignment: CDR1 SGHRS and CDR2 YFSETQ. The CDR3 totals 14 residues. V lost 4 bases and J lost 1; bases outside the gene matches: 4. CDR3 protein: CASSGGTVNYGYTF. DNA for the CDR3: TGCGCCAGCAGCGGAGGGACAGTTAACTATGGCTACACCTTC.

There are a few counts of this clonotype. The chain's CDR3 is CASSQGATNTGELFF. For the CDR3, the DNA is TGCGCCAGCAGCCAAGGGGCGACTAACACCGGGGAGCTGTTTTTT. The rearrangement links TRBV4-3 to TRBJ2-2; D gene unclear. The CDR3 extends over 15 amino acids. V lost 1 base to trimming and J lost 2 bases, with 8 bases between them. Germline assignment: CDR1 LGHNA and CDR2 YSLEER.

Many counts were recorded for this clonotype. The gene calls are TRBV7-9 and TRBJ2-5; 10 bases are a match to TRBD2. J gave up 4 bases and V 0 bases, and 2 bases lay outside the gene matches. The CDR3 covers 15 residues. The germline CDR1 and CDR2 sequences are SEHNR and FQNEAQ (reference sequence). The CDR3 DNA reads as TGTGCCAGCAGCTTAGCGACTAGCGGGTCAGAGACCCAGTACTTC. This sequence encodes CASSLATSGSETQYF.

The chain employs TRBV7-9 and TRBJ2-5, with TRBD2 as a possible D gene (7 bases). The CDR3 is made up of 14 amino acids. The germline V and J ends were trimmed by 8 bases and 5 bases, with 18 bases remaining between them. From germline, CDR1 is SEHNR and CDR2 FQNEAQ (reference sequence). The CDR3 DNA reads TGTGCCAGCGCCTCCGGGGGGCAAGTGGAGACCCAGTACTTC. Translation gives CASASGGQVETQYF.

This clonotype was observed a handful of times. The chain combines TRBV29-1 with TRBJ1-1; no clear D. V lost 3 bases and J lost 1, with 12 bases in between. CDR1 and CDR2 from the germline V gene are SQVTM and ANQGSEA. The CDR3 runs to 14 residues. DNA of the CDR3: TGCAGCGTTGATTTTTTCGGTCCGAACACTGAAGCTTTCTTT. Translating gives CSVDFFGPNTEAFF.

This clonotype was seen a few times. V and J are TRBV18 and TRBJ2-5; TRBD2 might be the D (6 bases). Trimming left V 2 bases short and J 3 bases short, with 10 bases between. Germline V lookup: CDR1 KGHSH, CDR2 LQKENI. The CDR3 is 14 amino acids. The CDR3 DNA reads as TGTGCCAGCTCACCAAAGGCTAGCGAAGAGACCCAGTACTTC. Protein: CASSPKASEETQYF.

The rearrangement uses TRBV11-2 and TRBJ2-7; D ambiguous. Trimming stripped 3 bases from V and 2 bases from J, with 11 bases between. Germline assignment: CDR1 SGHAT and CDR2 FQNNGV. This CDR3 is 14 amino acids long. CDR3 loop: CASSFAIRAYEQYF. The CDR3 DNA follows: TGTGCCAGCAGCTTCGCGATCCGGGCCTACGAGCAGTACTTC. Full variable domain (rest looked up from reference TRBV11-2 and TRBJ2-7): EAGVAQSPRYKIIEKRQSVAFWCNPISGHATLYWYQQILGQGPKLLIQFQNNGVVDDSQLPKDRFSAERLKGVDSTLKIQPAKLEDSAVYLCASSFAIRAYEQYFGPGTRLTVT.

This clonotype was seen more than once but under ten times. V usage is TRBV9 and J usage is TRBJ1-6; D may be TRBD1 (5 bases). This CDR3 region has 14 residues. V lost 0 bases and J 10 bases, leaving 11 bases between the germline ends. Looked up from germline, CDR1 is SGDLS and CDR2 is YYNGEE. In DNA, the CDR3 is TGTGCCAGCAGCGTAGTGGGGGAGGGGTCACCCCTCCACTTT. Translating it yields CASSVVGEGSPLHF.

This clonotype occurred many times. The chain uses TRBV4-3 and TRBJ1-1; D is unclear. Deletions cut 2 bases from V and 1 base from J, with 11 bases between. The germline V gene encodes CDR1 LGHNA and CDR2 YSLEER. CDR3 size: 15 residues. The CDR3 region is CASSQINVPNTEAFF. The CDR3 DNA is TGCGCCAGCAGCCAAATAAACGTCCCGAACACTGAAGCTTTCTTT.

This clonotype was counted many times. V and J are TRBV7-9 and TRBJ1-1; 7 positions agree with TRBD1. Germline V lookup: CDR1 SEHNR, CDR2 FQNEAQ (reference sequence). The CDR3 loop spans 15 amino acids. The V and J ends lost 4 bases and 7 bases, in that order; junction bases with no gene match: 12. CDR3 in DNA: TGTGCCAGCAGCTACCCGACAGGGAAGTGGATTGAAGCTTTCTTT. This encodes CASSYPTGKWIEAFF.

This clonotype was counted many times. The gene calls are TRBV19 and TRBJ2-1, with D unclear. The CDR3 spans 14 residues. Germline values: CDR1 LNHDA, CDR2 SQIVND (reference sequence). V lost 6 bases and J 1 base, leaving 10 bases between the germline ends. The CDR3 loop is CASRAWGSYNEQFF. CDR3 nucleotides: TGTGCCAGTAGGGCCTGGGGATCCTACAATGAGCAGTTCTTC.

This clonotype has at least ten counts. The chain links TRBV6-2 or TRBV6-3 to TRBJ1-1; the D is unclear. Germline lookup yields CDR1 MNHEY and CDR2 SVGEGT. With 5 bases removed from V and 4 bases from J, the gap between germline ends came to 17 bases. The CDR3 totals 15 residues. CDR3 coding DNA: TGTGCCAGCAGTCCCGATGAAGGAGGGCGCACTGAAGCTTTCTTT. This gives the protein CASSPDEGGRTEAFF.

This clonotype was observed a few times. The chain has TRBV4-3 and TRBJ2-1; 8 bases align to TRBD2. Germline loops: CDR1 LGHNA, CDR2 YSLEER. With V trimmed by 0 bases and J by 3 bases, 4 bases remained unmatched. The CDR3 extends over 16 amino acids. CDR3 in amino acids: CASSQDRGGLYNEQFF. The CDR3 region has the DNA TGCGCCAGCAGCCAAGATCGCGGGGGGCTCTACAATGAGCAGTTCTTC.

CDR3 sequence: CASSQGPGTDTQYF. Written as DNA, the CDR3 is TGCGCCAGCAGCCAAGGACCGGGCACAGATACGCAGTATTTT. This chain links TRBV4-3 with TRBJ2-3; D unresolved. The germline gives CDR1 LGHNA, CDR2 YSLEER. CDR3 length: 14 amino acids. Trimming took 1 base from V and 1 from J, leaving 6 bases between them.

The chain uses TRBV29-1 and TRBJ2-1; D uncertain. The germline V gene has CDR1 SQVTM and CDR2 ANQGSEA. This CDR3 has 13 residues. The germline V and J ends were trimmed by 5 bases and 6 bases, with 14 bases remaining between them. The CDR3 sequence: CSVHHLSSNEQFF. CDR3 coding DNA: TGCAGCGTTCACCACCTCTCAAGCAATGAGCAGTTCTTC.

This clonotype was detected many times. J is TRBJ2-7 and V is TRBV7-2, with TRBD1 identical over 7 bases. CDR1 and CDR2 from the germline V gene are SGHTA and FQGNSA. J gave up 3 bases and V 5 bases, and 7 bases lay outside the gene matches. This CDR3 comprises 14 residues. The CDR3: CASSLTGSYYEQYF. CDR3 sequence (DNA): TGTGCCAGCAGCCTGACAGGGTCTTACTACGAGCAGTACTTC.

This clonotype was counted many times. The chain combines TRBV20-1 with TRBJ2-5; D is perhaps TRBD1 or TRBD2 (6 bases each). Germline CDR1 reads DFQATT; CDR2 reads SNEGSKA (reference sequence). The CDR3 sequence is 14 residues long. Trimming cost V 0 bases and J 4 bases, with 12 bases left between them. The CDR3 spells CSARDGRGGETQYF. CDR3 nucleotides: TGCAGTGCTAGAGATGGCAGGGGAGGAGAGACCCAGTACTTC.

This clonotype was observed many times. This chain uses TRBV29-1 with TRBJ1-1; D call uncertain. The V end was cut by 3 bases, the J end by 1 base, with 6 bases between. The CDR3 runs 12 residues. Germline CDR1 and CDR2: SQVTM and ANQGSEA. CDR3 region: CSVEPGNTEAFF. The DNA of the CDR3 is TGCAGCGTTGAGCCGGGGAACACTGAAGCTTTCTTT.

This clonotype was detected many times. The rearrangement joins TRBV6-1 to TRBJ1-1, with D perhaps TRBD1 (5 bases). V dropped 1 base and J dropped 0 bases, with 9 bases sitting between them. Germline V gene lookup returns CDR1 MNHNS and CDR2 SASEGT. The CDR3 consists of 15 residues. The CDR3 reads CASSEDGTLNTEAFF. The DNA of the CDR3 is TGTGCCAGCAGTGAAGATGGGACGTTGAACACTGAAGCTTTCTTT.